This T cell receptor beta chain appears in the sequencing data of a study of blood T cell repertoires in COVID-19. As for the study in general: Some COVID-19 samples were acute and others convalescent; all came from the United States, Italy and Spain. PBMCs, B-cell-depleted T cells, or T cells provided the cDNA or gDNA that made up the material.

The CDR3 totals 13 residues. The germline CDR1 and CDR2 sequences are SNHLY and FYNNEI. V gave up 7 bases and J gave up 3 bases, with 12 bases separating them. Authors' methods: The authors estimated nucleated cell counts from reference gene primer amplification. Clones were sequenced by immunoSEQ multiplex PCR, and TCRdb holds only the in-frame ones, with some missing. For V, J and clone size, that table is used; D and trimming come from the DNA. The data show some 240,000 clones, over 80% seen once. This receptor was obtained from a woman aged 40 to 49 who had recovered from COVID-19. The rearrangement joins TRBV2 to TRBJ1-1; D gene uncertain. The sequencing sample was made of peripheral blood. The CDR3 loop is CASKLSRYTEAFF. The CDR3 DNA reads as TGTGCCAGCAAGTTGAGCCGGTACACTGAAGCTTTCTTT. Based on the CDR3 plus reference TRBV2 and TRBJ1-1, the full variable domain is EPEVTQTPSHQVTQMGQEVILRCVPISNHLYFYWYRQILGQKVEFLVSFYNNEISEKSEIFDDQFSVERPDGSNFTLKIRSTKLEDSAMYFCASKLSRYTEAFFGQGTRLTVV.